The 24 T cell receptor beta chains listed next were all sequenced from one sample in a study of metastatic and nonmetastatic thyroid tumors. Each patient came to thyroid surgery without any prior treatment (of any kind). Using MiXCR, TCRdb reanalyzed the PCR reads. The table includes over 15,000 clones, 30% to 40% detected once. Sample: tumor tissue. The receptors here all came from a female donor with papillary thyroid cancer or a benign thyroid nodule (not recorded which). Some clones in this sample may be carry-over from other donors' samples.

The chain joins TRBV7-8 to TRBJ1-2; D ambiguous. Trimming left V 6 bases short and J 4 bases short, with 18 bases between. CDR1 and CDR2 (germline): SGHVS, FQNEAQ. The CDR3 contains 15 residues. In DNA form, the CDR3 reads TGTGCCAGCAGATCTCTATACGAGGGAGTCTATGGCTACACCTTC. Protein sequence: CASRSLYEGVYGYTF.

This clone is labeled medium-sized. The chain links TRBV18 to TRBJ2-6; TRBD2 matches 11 bases. CDR3 length: 18 amino acids. Germline loops: CDR1 KGHSH, CDR2 LQKENI. Trimming removed 5 bases from V and 0 bases from J; junction bases left unmatched: 6. This chain's CDR3 is CASSATSGSYSGANVLTF. As DNA, the CDR3 is TGTGCCAGCTCAGCAACTAGCGGGAGCTACTCTGGGGCCAACGTCCTGACTTTC.

The table lists this clone with a count of one. The rearrangement joins TRBV14 to TRBJ2-1; D perhaps matches TRBD2 (6 bases). Germline V gives CDR1 SGHDN, CDR2 FVKESK. The length of the CDR3 is 16 residues. The germline V and J ends were trimmed by 0 bases and 5 bases, with 14 bases remaining between them. CDR3 nucleotides: TGTGCCAGCAGCCAAGATTGGGGGGTCCTCAACAATGAGCAGTTCTTC. It yields the protein CASSQDWGVLNNEQFF.

This clone occurred many times. V and J are TRBV10-3 and TRBJ2-5; no clear D. Germline V CDR1 and CDR2: ENHRY, SYGVKD. V lost 4 bases and J lost 3, with 9 bases in between. The CDR3 runs to 13 residues. The CDR3 reads CAISARIEETQYF. The CDR3, as DNA: TGTGCCATCAGTGCCAGGATCGAAGAGACCCAGTACTTC.

This rearrangement joins TRBV7-9 to TRBJ1-2; possible D gene TRBD1, 5 bases. Trimming took 6 bases from V and 6 from J, leaving 20 bases between them. Germline V gene data show CDR1 as SEHNR and CDR2 as FQNEAQ (reference sequence). The CDR3 has 15 residues. The CDR3 DNA sequence: TGTGCCAGCAGTATGAGCCCAGGGCTGGGGAATGGCTACACCTTC. Amino acid sequence: CASSMSPGLGNGYTF.

For this clone: Different DNA sequences within this sample yield the same CDR3. CDR3 residues: CARSPGTDYGYTF. The CDR3 coding sequence is TGTGCCAGGTCTCCTGGGACGGATTATGGCTACACCTTC. The rearrangement joins TRBV18 to TRBJ1-2; TRBD1 might be the D (5 bases). This CDR3 comprises 13 residues. The germline V gene has CDR1 KGHSH and CDR2 LQKENI. V lost 9 bases, J lost 5 bases, and 16 bases lay in between.

By proportion, this clone is medium-sized. Other DNA sequences of this sample code for an identical CDR3. The V and J genes are TRBV6-1 and TRBJ1-3; TRBD1 aligns across 8 bases. V shed 5 bases and J 2 bases; nucleotides not matched to a gene: 11. Germline-derived CDR1 and CDR2 are MNHNS and SASEGT. The CDR3 extends over 17 amino acids. The CDR3 is CASSKRQGKGTGNTIYF. CDR3 coding DNA: TGTGCCAGCAGTAAAAGACAGGGGAAAGGGACTGGAAACACCATATATTTT.

This clone was picked up many times. This chain uses TRBV2 with TRBJ2-5; D remains unclear. The CDR3 runs 12 residues. V lost 6 bases and J lost 4, with 9 bases in between. Germline CDR1 and CDR2: SNHLY and FYNNEI. The CDR3 DNA follows: TGTGCCAGCAGGACGGTAGTAGAGACCCAGTACTTC. Its translation: CASRTVVETQYF.

The chain is built from TRBV6-2 or TRBV6-3 and TRBJ2-7; tentatively, D is TRBD2 (6 bases). V was shortened by 5 bases and J by 5 bases, with 19 bases between the two germline ends. This CDR3 has 15 amino acids. CDR1 is MNHEY and CDR2 is SVGEGT in the germline V gene. The CDR3 nucleotides are TGTGCCAGCAGTACACTAGTGGGCTGGGAGGACGAGCAGTACTTC. Translating gives CASSTLVGWEDEQYF.

J is TRBJ1-1 and V is TRBV6-2 or TRBV6-3; the match to TRBD1 covers 8 bases. With V trimmed by 4 bases and J by 7 bases, 11 bases remained unmatched. The CDR3 totals 15 residues. Per the germline V gene, CDR1 is MNHEY and CDR2 is SVGEGT. DNA of the CDR3: TGTGCCAGCAGTTCCTCAGGGACAGGCAATTTTGAAGCTTTCTTT. This sequence encodes CASSSSGTGNFEAFF.

This clone was seen many times. With a much larger clone just one base away, this may be a read error. This chain connects TRBV9 to TRBJ2-1; D is possibly TRBD2 (5 bases). The CDR3 contains 13 residues. Trimming stripped 4 bases from V and 9 bases from J, with 14 bases between. Germline lookup yields CDR1 SGDLS and CDR2 YYNGEE. The CDR3 nucleotides are TGTGCCAGCAGCCGCGGCGAGGGCACTGAGCAGTTCTTC. Encoded protein: CASSRGEGTEQFF.

This clone counts as medium-sized (0.01 to 0.1%). J is TRBJ1-6 and V is TRBV7-8; a possible D gene is TRBD1 (5 bases). CDR1 is SGHVS, CDR2 FQNEAQ, per germline. Trimming removed 1 base from V and 0 bases from J, with 13 bases in between. This CDR3 is 18 amino acids long. The CDR3 DNA is TGTGCCAGCAGCTTAGAGGGACCCCCCCTCTCCTATAATTCACCCCTCCACTTT. It specifies CASSLEGPPLSYNSPLHF.

The rearrangement links TRBV12-3 or TRBV12-4 to TRBJ2-1, with 8 bases aligning to TRBD1. V shed 6 bases and J 10 bases; nucleotides not matched to a gene: 14. This CDR3 spans 15 amino acids. The DNA for the CDR3 is TGTGCCAGCAGGCCTCGGCAGGGGGCGACGGGAGAGCAGTTCTTC. This encodes CASRPRQGATGEQFF.

By proportion, this clone is medium-sized. The chain couples TRBV6-1 to TRBJ1-3, with D unresolved. Germline-derived CDR1 and CDR2 are MNHNS and SASEGT. Trimming took off 5 bases at V and 0 bases at J, with 17 bases between the two ends. The CDR3 totals 17 residues. CDR3 in amino acids: CASSSVGYRYSGNTIYF. DNA of the CDR3: TGTGCCAGCAGTTCGGTAGGGTACCGTTACTCTGGAAACACCATATATTTT.

This clone was observed a few times. Mismatch with germline at one junction end may stem from a read error. J is TRBJ2-2 and V is TRBV12-3 or TRBV12-4, with D maybe TRBD2 (5 bases). This CDR3 has 11 residues. CDR3 coding DNA: TGTGCCAGCAGTTTTTTCGGGGATCTGTTTTTT. This sequence encodes CASSFFGDLFF.

The chain employs TRBV6-1 and TRBJ1-6, with a weak D call TRBD1 (5 bases). The CDR3 totals 18 residues. Germline CDR1 is MNHNS and CDR2 is SASEGT. V was trimmed by 1 base and J by 3 bases, leaving 16 bases between them. The CDR3 nucleotides read TGTGCCAGCAGTGAAGTGCCCCAAACCGGGGGCTATAATTCACCCCTCCACTTT. Amino acid sequence: CASSEVPQTGGYNSPLHF.

The rearrangement uses TRBV4-1 and TRBJ2-7; the D gene is possibly TRBD1 (5 bases). With 1 base removed from V and 2 bases from J, the gap between germline ends came to 12 bases. Germline CDR1 and CDR2: MGHRA and YSYEKL. This CDR3 spans 15 amino acids. CDR3 residues: CASSQAKQAPYEQYF. In DNA, the CDR3 is TGCGCCAGCAGCCAAGCCAAACAGGCCCCCTACGAGCAGTACTTC.

This chain connects TRBV2 to TRBJ2-1; D gene uncertain. CDR3 length equals 15 residues. The germline V gene encodes CDR1 SNHLY and CDR2 FYNNEI. Trimming shortened V by 2 bases and J by 5 bases, and 13 bases separated the two germline ends. This CDR3 is CASSELLGGDNEQFF. In DNA, the CDR3 is TGTGCCAGCAGTGAACTTTTAGGTGGGGACAATGAGCAGTTCTTC.

This clone was counted a few times. V gene TRBV7-3 combines with J gene TRBJ2-7; 12 bases align to TRBD2. Trimming at V came to 1 base and at J to 2 bases, leaving 15 bases not matched to a gene. The CDR3 spans 20 residues. Germline V gene lookup returns CDR1 SGHTA and CDR2 FQGTGA. The CDR3 DNA follows: TGTGCCAGCAGCTTAAGGGAGATCCTAGCGGGAGGGCCCGTTCCCTACGAGCAGTACTTC. Translating gives CASSLREILAGGPVPYEQYF. The full variable domain, with the rest looked up from reference TRBV7-3 and TRBJ2-7, is GAGVSQTPSNKVTEKGKYVELRCDPISGHTALYWYRQSLGQGPEFLIYFQGTGAADDSGLPNDRFFAVRPEGSVSTLKIQRTERGDSAVYLCASSLREILAGGPVPYEQYFGPGTRLTVT.

This clone was recorded many times. The chain has TRBV28 and TRBJ1-5, with D perhaps matching TRBD1 (5 bases). Per germline, CDR1 MDHEN and CDR2 SYDVKM. Deletions cut 6 bases from V and 3 bases from J, with 18 bases between. The CDR3 contains 16 residues. Written as DNA, the CDR3 is TGTGCCAGCAGGGGGGATTGGGGAAGGGTCAATCAGCCCCAGCATTTT. Encoded protein: CASRGDWGRVNQPQHF.

This clone was seen only a few times. This chain uses TRBV5-1 with TRBJ2-1; 9 bases match TRBD2. The ends lost 1 base at V and 4 bases at J; junction bases unmatched: 3. CDR1 and CDR2 (germline): SGHRS, YFSETQ. The CDR3 loop spans 15 amino acids. CDR3 residues: CASSLTSGRYNEQFF. The CDR3 DNA sequence: TGCGCCAGCAGCTTGACTAGCGGGCGGTACAATGAGCAGTTCTTC.

By share, this clone counts as large. The chain is built from TRBV2 and TRBJ2-1, with D possibly called TRBD1 or TRBD2 (5 bases each). Trimming pared 2 bases from V and 7 bases from J, leaving 9 bases between. The CDR3 runs to 13 residues. CDR1 and CDR2 from the germline V gene are SNHLY and FYNNEI. CDR3 nucleotide sequence: TGTGCCAGCAGTGAAACTAGACAGAATGAGCAGTTCTTC. Translated, it gives CASSETRQNEQFF.

This chain connects TRBV6-1 to TRBJ2-5; no clear D gene. V was trimmed by 6 bases and J by 5 bases, leaving 16 bases between them. Per germline, CDR1 MNHNS and CDR2 SASEGT. The CDR3 has 14 residues. This CDR3 reads CASSNERPWETQYF. The CDR3 nucleotides read TGTGCCAGCAGCAACGAGAGGCCCTGGGAGACCCAGTACTTC.

This clone was observed a few times. This sequence may be a read error, since a much larger clone differs from it by one base. Other DNA sequences within the sample encode an identical CDR3. The chain combines TRBV28 with TRBJ2-3, with a tentative D call TRBD2 (5 bases). Germline-derived CDR1 and CDR2 are MDHEN and SYDVKM. The CDR3 is made up of 13 amino acids. CDR3 protein: CASMPPRADTQYF. DNA for the CDR3: TGTGCCAGCATGCCCCCGAGGGCAGATACTCAGTATTTT.